This T cell receptor beta chain was found in a study of response to subunit inactivated influenza vaccine. Unmatched junction bases numbered 2, after V lost 10 bases and J lost 7 bases. The CDR3 consists of 10 residues. Per the germline V gene, CDR1 is LNHDA and CDR2 is SQIVND (reference sequence). This clonotype turned up a few times. TCRdb analysed the RT-PCR reads with MiXCR anew, one entry per CDR3 protein. This sample yields over 150,000 distinct CDR3 sequences, of which about 9% are seen a single time; under 13% belongs to the top ten. This receptor was identified in a man aged 50 to 59 who received an inactivated influenza vaccine. Here the sequenced sample was non-naive T cells sorted from PBMCs, taken on the day of vaccination. This sequence joins TRBV19 and TRBJ2-7; 9 nucleotides align to TRBD1. The CDR3 sequence: CAMGQGEQYF. CDR3 coding DNA: TGTGCCATGGGACAGGGAGAGCAGTACTTC.